The following is a TCR beta chain sequence with its context. Which antigen it targets is not known. The sample holds no much larger clone one base away, and base qualities are not on file. Its CDR3 holds 14 amino acids, cysteine through phenylalanine. Only the CDR3 portion is preserved as DNA: 42 bases, with reading frame beginning at the first base. CDR1 GTSNPN and CDR2 SVGIG are derived from the germline V gene (reference sequence). The junction shows trimming of 0 bases on V and 6 bases on J, and the gene matches do not reach 6 bases of it. The data originate from a study of blood T cells in healthy people across ages (dated by TCRdb to between 2015 and 2016). Turning to the overall study: In model experiments, template switching captured roughly one uniquely barcoded TCR beta cDNA molecule for every two T cells. Age-related changes in TCR beta repertoire diversity were measured in the study by deep sequencing normalized with unique cDNA molecular identifiers. The donors were split into four age groups: young (average 16 years), middle-aged (around 37), aged (62) and long-lived (82). Donors of different ages were randomly distributed across sequencing lanes to avoid experimental bias. Two additional independent replicas of 1 million unique cDNA reads from the same blood draw were analyzed for two donors (one aged 18 to 30 and one aged 80 or older).

The 39 donors, aged about 6 to 95 years, were systemically healthy Caucasian individuals from Russia. Approximately 9 milliliters of peripheral blood were collected from each donor into EDTA-treated Vacutainer tubes. Ficoll-Paque density-gradient centrifugation was used to isolate PBMCs, with at least 6.5 million obtained per sample. Trizol reagent was used to extract total RNA from PBMCs, with at least 5.5 micrograms per sample. For every donor, an aliquot of PBMCs went through flow cytometry to measure the percentages of naive CD45RAhigh/CD27high T cells. Library creation used 5' RACE. TCRdb shows the sequencer as Illumina HiSeq 2500. A second about 7 to 12 cycle PCR used a sample-barcoded 5' primer and a J-beta primer mix. A template-switch 5' adaptor carrying 12 random nucleotides introduced a unique molecular identifier onto each TCR beta cDNA molecule. Each sample yielded at least 2.5 million CDR3-containing paired-end reads. The Mint cDNA synthesis kit, primed by a TRBC-specific oligonucleotide, was used to synthesize first-strand cDNA from all RNA. All cDNA was treated with uracil-DNA glycosylase and then went through a first 18-cycle PCR with the universal primers M1SS and BC2_uni_R. In the paper's pipeline: Normalization of each sample was performed by random selection of 1 million high-quality reads, each carrying a distinct molecular identifier. Instead of being binned into consensus sequences, reads that shared molecular identifiers were thrown out. MiTCR, set to a Q25 quality threshold and the strictest error-elimination algorithm, was used for CDR3 identification, clonotype clustering and error correction. A nonparametric unseen species model with Euler transformation was used to estimate a lower bound on total TCR beta diversity. Using fastp trimming at Q25 and MiXCR clonotype assembly, TCRdb reanalyzed the public sequencing data and kept in-frame beta chains. Every CDR3 protein is listed once, alongside the most common genes and DNA of its rows. The V and J calls follow TCRdb's processing rather than the paper's. This sample has 550,000 to 650,000 distinct CDR3 sequences in its table, and 25% to 35% of those were observed once. The ten top clones hold around a sixth of the sample.

Study-wide findings and limitations: Bulk unsorted PBMC profiling prevented conclusive comparison of naive and antigen-experienced compartments. Estimates of total diversity from one million sequenced T cells were regarded as lower bounds and underestimates. Observed TCR beta diversity per million T cells fell roughly linearly with age, and a significant reduction was already apparent by age around 36. The long-lived group showed more naive CD4+ T cells, fewer expanded clones and increased TCR diversity than the aged group, suggesting age selection. The CMV infection status of donors was not known, potentially confounding age-related changes in expanded clonotypes. The percentage of naive T cells measured by flow cytometry correlated strongly with observed TCR beta diversity.

This clonotype originated in a woman older than 75 in good health. Recombination joined TRBV30 with TRBJ1-2; 8 of the junction bases match TRBD1. Sequenced material: blood. The CDR3 region reads CAWSVQGGRHGYTF. The DNA reads as follows: TGTGCCTGGAGTGTACAGGGGGGTAGACATGGCTACACCTTC.